The entry that follows covers one TCR beta chain sequence. The record originates from a study of blood T cell repertoires in COVID-19. Germline V gene sequence: CDR1 LNHDA, CDR2 SQIVND (reference sequence). V lost 5 bases, J lost 9 bases, and 14 bases lay in between. CDR3 length: 13 amino acids. Study processing details: Reference gene primer amplification gave nucleated cell count estimates. Clones were sequenced by immunoSEQ multiplex PCR, and TCRdb holds only the in-frame ones, with some missing. That table furnishes V, J and clone size, whereas the DNA furnished D and trimming. Of 45,000 to 70,000 clones in the sample, more than 60% were seen once.

This chain joins TRBV19 and TRBJ1-5; D possibly corresponds to TRBD1 (5 bases). The sequencing input was peripheral blood. The receptor was isolated from a woman aged 50 to 60 with active or convalescent COVID-19. CDR3 DNA: TGTGCCAGTAGTCCAGGGTTAAGCCGGCCCCAGCATTTT. This encodes CASSPGLSRPQHF.